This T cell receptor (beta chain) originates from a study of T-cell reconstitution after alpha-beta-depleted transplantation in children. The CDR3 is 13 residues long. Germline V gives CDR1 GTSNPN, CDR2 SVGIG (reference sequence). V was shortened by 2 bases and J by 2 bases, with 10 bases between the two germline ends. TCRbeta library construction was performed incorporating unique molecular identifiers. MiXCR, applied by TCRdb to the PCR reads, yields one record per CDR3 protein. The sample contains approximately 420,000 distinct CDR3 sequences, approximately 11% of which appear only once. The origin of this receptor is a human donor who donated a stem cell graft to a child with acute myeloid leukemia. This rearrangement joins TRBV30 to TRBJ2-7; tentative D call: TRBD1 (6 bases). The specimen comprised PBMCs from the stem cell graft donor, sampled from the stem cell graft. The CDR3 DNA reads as TGTGCCTGGAGTCGGGACACACCCTACGAGCAGTACTTC. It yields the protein CAWSRDTPYEQYF.